One sample yielded the 5 T cell receptor beta chains listed below, sequenced in a study of immune evolution from preneoplasia to lung adenocarcinoma. Method: immunoSEQ multiplex PCR; TCRdb's copy keeps in-frame clones and lacks some. The sample has fewer than 4,500 clones, about four fifths seen once; the top ten hold 29%. The sequenced material came from FFPE invasive lung adenocarcinoma tissue. The source of these receptors is a person between 35 and 59 years old with lung adenocarcinoma. Some clones in this sample may be carry-over from other donors' samples.

In the case of this clone: Germline and junction disagree at one end, which may indicate a read error. The V and J genes are TRBV5-5 and TRBJ1-2; the match to TRBD1 covers 8 bases. The germline V gene encodes CDR1 SGHKS and CDR2 YYEKEE (reference sequence). This CDR3 contains 11 residues. The CDR3 DNA reads TGTGCCAGCAGCTCCTCGACAGGGGACAACTTC. Its protein product is CASSSSTGDNF.

V and J are TRBV5-1 and TRBJ1-2, with D tentatively TRBD1 (5 bases). V shed 2 bases and J shed 0 bases, with 11 bases lying between them. The CDR3 sequence is 15 residues long. CDR1 is SGHRS and CDR2 is YFSETQ in the germline V gene. CDR3 region: CASSLQVGSNYGYTF. The CDR3 DNA is TGCGCCAGCAGCTTACAGGTCGGGTCTAACTATGGCTACACCTTC.

This chain connects TRBV4-2 to TRBJ2-7, with a weak D call TRBD2 (5 bases). There are 15 residues in the CDR3. V was trimmed by 0 bases and J by 0 bases, leaving 9 bases between them. Germline V gene lookup returns CDR1 LGHNA and CDR2 YNFKEQ. The CDR3 DNA reads TGTGCCAGCAGCCAAGAGGACTCTAGCTCCTACGAGCAGTACTTC. It yields the protein CASSQEDSSSYEQYF.

This clone was picked up a small number of times. The sample contains more than one DNA sequence encoding this CDR3. This CDR3 is CASSFGGRADEQYF. Written as DNA, the CDR3 is TGTGCCAGCAGCTTCGGCGGGAGGGCCGACGAGCAGTACTTC. The chain couples TRBV7-2 to TRBJ2-7; 9 bases line up with TRBD2. This CDR3 comprises 14 residues. Germline lookup yields CDR1 SGHTA and CDR2 FQGNSA. J gave up 5 bases and V 3 bases, and 5 bases lay outside the gene matches.

This chain joins TRBV10-2 and TRBJ2-1, with 7 bases lining up with TRBD2. CDR1 and CDR2 from the germline V gene are WSHSY and SAAADI. The CDR3 is made up of 15 amino acids. V was clipped by 0 bases and J by 12 bases; unmatched bases: 11. Here the CDR3 DNA reads TGCGCCAGCAGTGAGTCAAGACCGGGACTACCTTGGCAGTTCTTC. This sequence encodes CASSESRPGLPWQFF.